This record concerns one TCR beta chain sequence. This entry comes from a study of control samples from healthy donors and cancer patients. The table came from immunoSEQ multiplex PCR; TCRdb's copy has only in-frame clones and leaves some out. The sample contains about 160,000 clones, roughly 94% of which appear only once. Germline V gives CDR1 KGHDR, CDR2 SFDVKD. The V segment lost 1 base and the J segment 5 bases; nucleotides outside the gene matches: 5. This CDR3 has 16 amino acids. The chain joins TRBV24-1 to TRBJ2-1; 9 nucleotides agree with TRBD1. The TCR sequence derives from a man in his 60s with colorectal cancer. The sample taken for sequencing was PBMCs. The chain's CDR3 is CATSDFGTGINNEQFF. The CDR3 region has the DNA TGTGCCACCAGTGATTTCGGGACAGGGATCAACAATGAGCAGTTCTTC.